This is a list of T cell receptor beta chains from one sample in a study of T cell repertoires in ileal Crohn's disease. Repertoires were generated with immunoSEQ multiplex PCR, while TCRdb's copy carries only in-frame clones and drops some. The table shows several thousand clones, with just under 75% occurring only once. Input material: ileal tissue. All receptors come from an adult with Crohn's disease. Both conserved end residues are part of each CDR3. Each record gives: clone size, V gene, D gene, CDR3 length, J gene, CDR3 protein, CDR3 DNA. A D gene is named only where the DNA matches it firmly. Clone size is shown for a subset of rows, as once, few, many or a class of expanded clone.

abundance: NA
v_gene: TRBV6-4
d_gene: TRBD2
len: 15
j_gene: TRBJ2-5
CDR3aa: CASSASGGVGETQYF
CDR3nt: TGTGCCAGCAGTGCTAGCGGGGGGGTTGGAGAGACCCAGTACTTC

abundance: NA
v_gene: TRBV28
d_gene: NA
len: 15
j_gene: TRBJ2-1
CDR3aa: CASSSPGSANNEQFF
CDR3nt: TGTGCCAGCAGTTCCCCCGGGAGTGCCAACAATGAGCAGTTCTTC

abundance: medium-sized
v_gene: TRBV7-9
d_gene: NA
len: 13
j_gene: TRBJ1-2
CDR3aa: CASRADGLYGYTF
CDR3nt: TGTGCCAGCAGGGCCGATGGGCTCTATGGCTACACCTTC

abundance: NA
v_gene: TRBV7-6
d_gene: NA
len: 14
j_gene: TRBJ2-7
CDR3aa: CASSQWLGAPEQYF
CDR3nt: TGTGCCAGCAGCCAATGGTTGGGGGCACCCGAGCAGTACTTC

abundance: NA
v_gene: TRBV2
d_gene: TRBD1
len: 15
j_gene: TRBJ2-3
CDR3aa: CASSGDRDPTDTQYF
CDR3nt: TGTGCCAGCAGTGGGGACAGGGATCCCACAGATACGCAGTATTTT

abundance: NA
v_gene: TRBV10-3
d_gene: NA
len: 14
j_gene: TRBJ1-5
CDR3aa: CAISQTDRDQPQHF
CDR3nt: TGTGCCATCAGTCAGACAGACCGGGATCAGCCCCAGCATTTT

abundance: few
v_gene: TRBV30
d_gene: TRBD2
len: 16
j_gene: TRBJ2-2
CDR3aa: CAWSGLAGGVGGELFF
CDR3nt: TGTGCCTGGAGCGGCCTAGCGGGGGGGGTTGGCGGGGAGCTGTTTTTT

abundance: NA
v_gene: TRBV7-2
d_gene: TRBD2
len: 16
j_gene: TRBJ2-1
CDR3aa: CASSSRTSGAYNEQFF
CDR3nt: TGTGCCAGCAGCTCTAGGACTAGCGGGGCCTACAATGAGCAGTTCTTC

abundance: NA
v_gene: TRBV4-3
d_gene: NA
len: 19
j_gene: TRBJ2-1
CDR3aa: CASSHGGGYSLLSYNEQFF
CDR3nt: TGCGCCAGCAGCCACGGGGGTGGTTACAGCCTCCTTTCCTACAATGAGCAGTTCTTC

abundance: NA
v_gene: TRBV2
d_gene: TRBD1
len: 14
j_gene: TRBJ1-1
CDR3aa: CASSSERQGTEAFF
CDR3nt: TGTGCCAGCAGTTCCGAACGACAGGGTACTGAAGCTTTCTTT

abundance: NA
v_gene: TRBV5-1
d_gene: NA
len: 14
j_gene: TRBJ1-1
CDR3aa: CASSLDGVNTEAFF
CDR3nt: TGCGCCAGCAGCTTGGACGGAGTGAACACTGAAGCTTTCTTT

abundance: NA
v_gene: TRBV7-7
d_gene: NA
len: 16
j_gene: TRBJ2-5
CDR3aa: CASSPTRGPDKETQYF
CDR3nt: TGTGCCAGCAGCCCAACGCGGGGGCCGGATAAAGAGACCCAGTACTTC

abundance: NA
v_gene: TRBV9
d_gene: NA
len: 15
j_gene: TRBJ2-3
CDR3aa: CASSPWTTLGYTQYF
CDR3nt: TGTGCCAGCAGCCCTTGGACTACCTTGGGTTATACGCAGTATTTT

abundance: medium-sized
v_gene: TRBV21-1
d_gene: NA
len: 14
j_gene: TRBJ1-1
CDR3aa: CASSKGKEDSRAFF
CDR3nt: TGTGCCAGCAGCAAAGGTAAGGAGGATTCAAGAGCTTTCTTT

abundance: NA
v_gene: TRBV10-1
d_gene: TRBD1
len: 15
j_gene: TRBJ2-1
CDR3aa: CASSGRTGGNNEQFF
CDR3nt: TGCGCCAGCAGTGGGCGGACAGGGGGGAACAATGAGCAGTTCTTC

abundance: NA
v_gene: TRBV2
d_gene: TRBD1
len: 14
j_gene: TRBJ1-1
CDR3aa: CASSFSGTATEAFF
CDR3nt: TGTGCCAGCAGTTTCTCCGGGACAGCCACTGAAGCTTTCTTT

abundance: few
v_gene: TRBV14
d_gene: NA
len: 15
j_gene: TRBJ1-1
CDR3aa: CASSQQQGKGTEAFF
CDR3nt: TGTGCCAGCAGCCAGCAACAGGGAAAGGGCACTGAAGCTTTCTTT

abundance: once
v_gene: TRBV5-4
d_gene: TRBD1
len: 14
j_gene: TRBJ1-1
CDR3aa: CASRFDSTGAEAFF
CDR3nt: TGTGCCAGCAGATTTGATTCTACAGGGGCTGAAGCTTTCTTT

abundance: NA
v_gene: TRBV25-1
d_gene: TRBD1
len: 11
j_gene: TRBJ1-1
CDR3aa: CATSGGKGAFF
CDR3nt: TGTGCCACGTCAGGGGGCAAGGGAGCTTTCTTT

abundance: NA
v_gene: TRBV7-2
d_gene: TRBD2
len: 14
j_gene: TRBJ2-3
CDR3aa: CASSLGLAGDTQYF
CDR3nt: TGTGCCAGCAGCTTAGGACTAGCGGGGGATACGCAGTATTTT

abundance: NA
v_gene: TRBV11-2
d_gene: NA
len: 14
j_gene: TRBJ1-2
CDR3aa: CASSLGPGNDGYTF
CDR3nt: TGTGCCAGCAGCTTAGGACCGGGGAACGATGGCTACACCTTC

abundance: NA
v_gene: TRBV5-1
d_gene: TRBD1
len: 14
j_gene: TRBJ1-2
CDR3aa: CASSIGTVNYGYTF
CDR3nt: TGCGCCAGCAGCATCGGGACAGTTAACTATGGCTACACCTTC

abundance: few
v_gene: TRBV7-9
d_gene: NA
len: 14
j_gene: TRBJ2-1
CDR3aa: CASSLERVSDEQFF
CDR3nt: TGTGCCAGCAGCTTAGAGCGGGTTTCCGATGAGCAGTTCTTC

abundance: NA
v_gene: TRBV21-1
d_gene: NA
len: 16
j_gene: TRBJ1-6
CDR3aa: CASPKEGDSSNSPLHF
CDR3nt: TGTGCCAGCCCGAAAGAGGGGGACAGCTCTAATTCACCCCTCCACTTT

abundance: once
v_gene: TRBV15
d_gene: TRBD2
len: 15
j_gene: TRBJ2-7
CDR3aa: CATSRESGGAYEQYF
CDR3nt: TGTGCCACCAGCAGGGAAAGCGGGGGAGCCTACGAGCAGTACTTC

abundance: NA
v_gene: TRBV7-3
d_gene: NA
len: 17
j_gene: TRBJ2-3
CDR3aa: CASSLRAWGEGTDTQYF
CDR3nt: TGTGCCAGCAGCTTGCGGGCGTGGGGAGAGGGCACAGATACGCAGTATTTT